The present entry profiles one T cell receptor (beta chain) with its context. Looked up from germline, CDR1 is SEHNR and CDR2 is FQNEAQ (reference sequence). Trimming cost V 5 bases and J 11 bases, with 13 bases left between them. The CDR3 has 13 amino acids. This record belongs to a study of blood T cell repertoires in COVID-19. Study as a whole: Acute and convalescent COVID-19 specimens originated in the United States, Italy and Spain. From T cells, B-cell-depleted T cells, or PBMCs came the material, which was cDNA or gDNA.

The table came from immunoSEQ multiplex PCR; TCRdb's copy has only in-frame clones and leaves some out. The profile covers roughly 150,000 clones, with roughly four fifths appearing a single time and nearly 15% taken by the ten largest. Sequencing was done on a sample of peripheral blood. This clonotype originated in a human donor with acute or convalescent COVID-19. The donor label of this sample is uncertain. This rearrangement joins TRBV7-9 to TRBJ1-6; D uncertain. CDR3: CASSREGSAPLHF. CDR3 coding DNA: TGTGCCAGCAGCCGGGAGGGTTCGGCACCCCTCCACTTT.